This T cell receptor (beta chain) was documented in a study of early T cells in non-severe SARS-CoV-2 infection (dated by TCRdb to 2020 to 2023). Broadly, across the study: TCR sequencing used bulk RNA from unsorted whole blood, so alpha and beta chains could not be paired. What the authors observed across the whole study: VDJdb matching was skewed toward anti-spike CD8 responses, so virus-specific expansions were likely underestimated and private and CD4 specificities were missed.

This clonotype was picked up many times. The antigen this receptor binds is unknown. The DNA is omitted, as the CDR3 cannot be located on it reliably, and the CDR3 follows TCRdb's listing. The study was a case-control design nested within a healthcare worker cohort in London, UK, with weekly nasopharyngeal swab PCR tests and blood sampling. Healthcare workers were recruited between 23 and 31 March 2020, during the week of the UK lockdown, and were followed weekly for up to roughly 16 weeks. Libraries were made using 5' RACE. This sample was sequenced with a NextSeq 500. In the TCR library protocol, unique molecular identifiers were attached to individual cDNA molecules to correct for PCR bias and sequencing error. Both TCR alpha and beta chains were sequenced, and tight co-correlation was observed between alpha and beta sequence abundances in each sample. In the original analysis: V gene, J gene and CDR3 annotation of TCR sequences was performed with Decombinator V4. Expanded TCRs were defined as changing significantly between any two time points under a Poisson model with p below 0.0001. TCR abundances were normalised to the total number of TCRs sequenced per sample and expressed as counts per million. TRAV1-2 paired with TRAJ12, TRAJ20 or TRAJ33 defined MAIT TCRs, while TRAV10 paired with TRAJ18 defined iNKT TCRs. VDJdb, accessed 1 November 2021, was searched for CMV, EBV and SARS-CoV-2 annotated TCRs, excluding TCRs annotated for multiple antigens. The public sequencing data were trimmed at Q25 with fastp and processed into clonotypes with MiXCR by TCRdb, which kept only in-frame beta chains. Identical CDR3 protein sequences are pooled into one entry, listed with their most common genes and DNA. Clone size and V and J calls follow TCRdb, not the original study. This sample has roughly 120,000 distinct CDR3 sequences in its table, and 15% of those were observed once. The biggest ten clones account for 20% to 25% of the sample.

CDR1 and CDR2 (SGHTA, FQGTGA) derive from the germline V gene. The CDR3 runs 13 amino acids, cysteine and phenylalanine included. This TCR was sampled from an adult who was a healthcare worker with PCR-confirmed SARS-CoV-2 infection or an uninfected control (not recorded which). This sequence uses TRBV7-3 and TRBJ1-4; the table's D call, TRBD1, was not checked against the DNA. Sequenced: whole blood. The CDR3 region has the sequence CASSFGPGEKLFF.